This paragraph reports one TCR beta chain. Measured with immunoSEQ multiplex PCR; TCRdb has only the in-frame clones, and not every one. Counted here are just under 350,000 clones, 80% to 90% occurring once; the ten biggest clones make up 2.5% to 3%. The sample is drawn from a study of blood T cell repertoires in COVID-19. Across the whole study: Donors in the United States, Italy and Spain gave samples during acute or convalescent COVID-19. PBMCs, B-cell-depleted T cells, or T cells provided the cDNA or gDNA that made up the material.

The CDR3 is 16 residues long. Germline V gives CDR1 SGHTA, CDR2 FQGNSA. V lost 2 bases to trimming and J lost 1 base, with 11 bases between them. The chain employs TRBV7-2 and TRBJ2-2; D is unclear. The sample taken for sequencing was peripheral blood. The receptor was isolated from a man younger than 40 with active or convalescent COVID-19. CDR3 nucleotides: TGTGCCAGCAGCTTACGCCGGGTCGGGAACACCGGGGAGCTGTTTTTT. It yields the protein CASSLRRVGNTGELFF.